A selection of T cell receptor beta chains follows, all from one sample in a study of metastatic and nonmetastatic thyroid tumors. Through MiXCR, TCRdb re-clonotyped the PCR reads. The table has about 82,000 clones, around 12% seen once; the top ten hold 7% to 10%. Sequencing used tumor tissue. The origin of the receptors is a female donor with papillary thyroid cancer or a benign thyroid nodule (not recorded which). Some clones in this sample may be carry-over from other donors' samples. The CDR3 runs from the conserved cysteine through the conserved F or W. A D gene is named only where the DNA matches it firmly. Only part of the rows carry a size: once, few, many, or a class if the clone is expanded.

cdr3_aa cdr3_nt j_call clone_size v_call d_call cdr3_length
CASSFSGAAGYEQYF TGTGCCAGCAGCTTTAGCGGCGCCGCAGGCTACGAGCAGTACTTC TRBJ2-7 many TRBV7-8 NA 15
CASSLQGNTEAFF TGTGCCAGCAGCCTACAGGGGAACACTGAAGCTTTCTTT TRBJ1-1 many TRBV7-3 NA 13
CASSHDLGPPYEQYF TGTGCCAGCAGCCATGATCTTGGGCCGCCTTACGAGCAGTACTTC TRBJ2-7 once TRBV7-6 NA 15
CASSGDPAASTDTQYF TGTGCCAGCAGCGGGGACCCAGCGGCTAGCACAGATACGCAGTATTTT TRBJ2-3 NA TRBV9 NA 16
CASSPRADRLNTEAFF TGTGCCAGCAGCCCGCGGGCAGACCGTTTGAACACTGAAGCTTTCTTT TRBJ1-1 many TRBV9 NA 16
CATSVGRTGNTEAFF TGTGCCACCAGCGTAGGGAGGACAGGGAACACTGAAGCTTTCTTT TRBJ1-1 many TRBV15 TRBD1 15
CATGGGRGLHTSTDTQYF TGTGCCACCGGGGGCGGAAGGGGATTACACACTAGCACAGATACGCAGTATTTT TRBJ2-3 NA TRBV24-1 NA 18
CASSLVLTSGYQETQYF TGTGCCAGCAGCTTAGTACTAACTAGCGGGTACCAAGAGACCCAGTACTTC TRBJ2-5 few TRBV11-3 TRBD2 17
CASKRGTVNTGELFF TGTGCCAGCAAGAGGGGGACAGTTAACACCGGGGAGCTGTTTTTT TRBJ2-2 few TRBV2 TRBD1 15
CASSPTWQGGEQYF TGTGCCAGCAGCCCGACCTGGCAGGGTGGAGAGCAGTACTTC TRBJ2-7 many TRBV3-1 NA 14
CASVRAPRAEAFF TGTGCCAGCGTTCGAGCCCCGAGGGCTGAAGCTTTCTTT TRBJ1-1 many TRBV19 NA 13
CSPPGPSASSYNEQFF TGCAGTCCACCCGGTCCTTCCGCGAGCTCCTACAATGAGCAGTTCTTC TRBJ2-1 many TRBV20-1 NA 16
CASSLISATNEKLFF TGTGCCAGCAGCTTAATTTCTGCAACTAATGAAAAACTGTTTTTT TRBJ1-4 NA TRBV7-9 NA 15
CASSQSGRTEAFF TGTGCCAGCTCACAAAGTGGACGGACTGAAGCTTTCTTT TRBJ1-1 NA TRBV18 NA 13
CASSIAGTSGGYEQYF TGTGCCAGTAGTATCGCCGGGACTAGCGGAGGGTACGAGCAGTACTTC TRBJ2-7 many TRBV19 TRBD2 16
CSARGTGGERGYGYTF TGCAGTGCTAGAGGGACAGGGGGCGAGAGGGGCTATGGCTACACCTTC TRBJ1-2 many TRBV20-1 TRBD1 16
CASSVDGGNFYNEQFF TGTGCCAGCAGCGTAGATGGGGGGAATTTCTACAATGAGCAGTTCTTC TRBJ2-1 many TRBV9 NA 16
CASSQEDRSSYEQYF TGCGCCAGCAGCCAAGAAGACAGGAGCTCCTACGAGCAGTACTTC TRBJ2-7 many TRBV4-1 NA 15
CASSPLDTQYF TGTGCCAGCAGTCCCCTAGATACGCAGTATTTT TRBJ2-3 many TRBV6-1 NA 11
CAVQKGGGPSYNEQFF TGTGCCGTACAGAAAGGGGGGGGTCCCTCCTACAATGAGCAGTTCTTC TRBJ2-1 many TRBV11-3 NA 16
CASSYSFSLAGVSAHEQYF TGTGCCAGCAGTTACTCGTTTTCATTAGCGGGAGTCTCGGCCCACGAGCAGTACTTC TRBJ2-7 NA TRBV6-2/TRBV6-3 TRBD2 19
CASSLGNRGGHTEQFF TGTGCCAGCAGCTTAGGGAACAGGGGTGGACACACTGAGCAGTTCTTC TRBJ2-1 many TRBV7-8 TRBD1 16